The 29 T cell receptor beta chains below all came from one sample that was sequenced in a study of shared clonotypes between healthy human individuals. Clones were sequenced by immunoSEQ multiplex PCR, and TCRdb holds only the in-frame ones, with some missing. The sample consists of a few million clones, around 94% of them appearing once. Sample: naive CD4+ T cells sorted from blood. Subset: CD45RA+ positively selected. These receptors were obtained from a man between 18 and 29 years old in good health.

J is TRBJ1-6 and V is TRBV15; no clear D. Trimming shortened V by 4 bases and J by 7 bases, and 11 bases separated the two germline ends. The CDR3 extends over 14 amino acids. Looked up from germline, CDR1 is LNHNV and CDR2 is YYDKDF (reference sequence). The CDR3 region has the DNA TGTGCCACCAGCATGCAGAGTGGCAATTCACCCCTCCACTTT. This codes for CATSMQSGNSPLHF.

V gene TRBV27 combines with J gene TRBJ1-6, with D possibly being TRBD1 (6 bases). Trimming took off 4 bases at V and 10 bases at J, with 17 bases between the two ends. The germline CDR1 and CDR2 sequences are MNHEY and SMNVEV (reference sequence). The CDR3 is 15 residues long. The CDR3 here is CASSYLQGGRSPLHF. The CDR3 DNA reads as TGTGCCAGCAGTTACCTACAGGGCGGGCGATCACCCCTCCACTTT.

This chain connects TRBV2 to TRBJ2-3; 10 positions agree with TRBD2. The CDR3 sequence is 15 residues long. CDR1 and CDR2 (germline): SNHLY, FYNNEI. The V segment lost 7 bases and the J segment 1 base; nucleotides outside the gene matches: 5. The CDR3 region has the DNA TGTGCCAGCACCGAGCGGGAGGGGGGCACAGATACGCAGTATTTT. Amino acids: CASTEREGGTDTQYF. Variable domain in full (rest from reference TRBV2 and TRBJ2-3): EPEVTQTPSHQVTQMGQEVILRCVPISNHLYFYWYRQILGQKVEFLVSFYNNEISEKSEIFDDQFSVERPDGSNFTLKIRSTKLEDSAMYFCASTEREGGTDTQYFGPGTRLTVL.

The genes are TRBV6-1 and TRBJ1-5; D remains ambiguous. V shed 7 bases and J shed 2 bases, with 6 bases lying between them. Germline V lookup: CDR1 MNHNS, CDR2 SASEGT. The CDR3 has 12 amino acids. As DNA, the CDR3 is TGTGCCAGCAAATCGGGCAATCAGCCCCAGCATTTT. As protein: CASKSGNQPQHF.

The chain uses TRBV6-5 and TRBJ1-6; TRBD1 matches at 7 bases. V shed 10 bases and J 7 bases; nucleotides not matched to a gene: 13. CDR3 length equals 15 residues. Germline CDR1 and CDR2: MNHEY and SVGAGI. The CDR3 nucleotides are TGTGCCACCAAACCCGGGACAGACTTAAATTCACCCCTCCACTTT. Protein sequence: CATKPGTDLNSPLHF.

This chain connects TRBV19 to TRBJ1-1; TRBD1 matches at 9 bases. J lost 4 bases, V lost 3 bases, and 6 bases had no gene match. This CDR3 region has 15 residues. Germline assignment: CDR1 LNHDA and CDR2 SQIVND (reference sequence). The CDR3 sequence: CASSMTDRGGTEAFF. The CDR3 DNA follows: TGTGCCAGTAGTATGACCGACAGGGGGGGCACTGAAGCTTTCTTT.

The chain combines TRBV5-1 with TRBJ2-5; D ambiguous. Germline values: CDR1 SGHRS, CDR2 YFSETQ. CDR3 length: 15 amino acids. Trimming took off 1 base at V and 4 bases at J, with 14 bases between the two ends. The CDR3 reads CASSLPHLNGETQYF. The CDR3 DNA is TGCGCCAGCAGCTTGCCACACCTAAACGGAGAGACCCAGTACTTC.

The V gene is TRBV7-9, the J gene TRBJ1-3; 7 bases map to TRBD1. Germline loops: CDR1 SEHNR, CDR2 FQNEAQ (reference sequence). The CDR3 covers 16 residues. The V and J ends lost 3 bases and 0 bases, in that order; junction bases with no gene match: 5. Here the CDR3 reads CASSFGQAYSGNTIYF. In nucleotides, the CDR3 is TGTGCCAGCAGCTTTGGACAGGCCTACTCTGGAAACACCATATATTTT.

Worth noting for this clone: Other nucleotide sequences in the sample specify the same CDR3. CDR3 sequence (DNA): TGCGCCAGCAGCTTGGGACAGGGTGAAGGCTACACCTTC. Translation: CASSLGQGEGYTF. The gene calls are TRBV5-1 and TRBJ1-2, with 7 bases that match TRBD1. The CDR3 has 13 residues. Germline V gene data show CDR1 as SGHRS and CDR2 as YFSETQ. The V segment lost 0 bases and the J segment 8 bases; nucleotides outside the gene matches: 4.

V is TRBV19 and J is TRBJ1-4; TRBD1 matches at 7 bases. This CDR3 comprises 15 residues. The V segment lost 4 bases and the J segment 8 bases; nucleotides outside the gene matches: 10. Per germline, CDR1 LNHDA and CDR2 SQIVND (reference sequence). CDR3 bases: TGTGCCAGTAGTACCAACAGGGGATTAGGGGAAAAACTGTTTTTT. The encoded protein is CASSTNRGLGEKLFF.

The chain has TRBV5-6 and TRBJ2-5; the match to TRBD1 covers 7 bases. With 5 bases clipped from V and 2 bases from J, the junction kept 9 bases outside the gene matches. Germline CDR1 is SGHDT and CDR2 is YYEEEE. CDR3 size: 15 residues. CDR3 region: CASSFPTGNQETQYF. CDR3 bases: TGTGCCAGCAGTTTTCCGACAGGGAATCAAGAGACCCAGTACTTC.

This chain uses TRBV4-1 with TRBJ2-5; 12 nucleotides agree with TRBD2. Trimming took 4 bases from V and 4 from J; bases not matched to a gene: 4. The CDR3 contains 15 residues. Germline values: CDR1 MGHRA, CDR2 YSYEKL. Here the CDR3 reads CASSLLGLAGETQYF. CDR3 nucleotides: TGCGCCAGCAGCCTCTTGGGACTAGCGGGAGAGACCCAGTACTTC.

The chain uses TRBV6-5 and TRBJ1-4; TRBD1 is a possible D gene (6 bases). The V gene lost 2 bases and the J gene lost 5 bases, with 12 bases spanning the gap. In germline, CDR1 is MNHEY, CDR2 SVGAGI. This CDR3 is 15 amino acids long. The CDR3 here is CASSYGGPINEKLFF. The DNA for the CDR3 is TGTGCCAGCAGTTACGGGGGGCCAATCAATGAAAAACTGTTTTTT.

CDR3 in amino acids: CSVGDGTSGRAQHF. DNA of the CDR3: TGCAGCGTTGGGGATGGGACGTCGGGTCGGGCCCAGCATTTT. This chain links TRBV29-1 with TRBJ1-5, with D perhaps TRBD1 (5 bases). V was shortened by 4 bases and J by 11 bases, with 21 bases between the two germline ends. The length of the CDR3 is 14 residues. Germline loops: CDR1 SQVTM, CDR2 ANQGSEA. The full variable domain, its missing parts supplied by reference TRBV29-1 and TRBJ1-5, is SAVISQKPSRDICQRGTSLTIQCQVDSQVTMMFWYRQQPGQSLTLIATANQGSEATYESGFVIDKFPISRPNLTFSTLTVSNMSPEDSSIYLCSVGDGTSGRAQHFGDGTRLSIL.

The V gene is TRBV29-1, the J gene TRBJ1-1; 8 bases line up with TRBD1. The length of the CDR3 is 12 residues. Germline assignment: CDR1 SQVTM and CDR2 ANQGSEA. The ends lost 8 bases at V and 1 base at J; junction bases unmatched: 3. This chain's CDR3 is CSFGQGNTEAFF. CDR3 sequence (DNA): TGCAGCTTCGGACAGGGGAACACTGAAGCTTTCTTT.

This chain connects TRBV27 to TRBJ2-7; TRBD1 aligns across 11 bases. Germline lookup yields CDR1 MNHEY and CDR2 SMNVEV (reference sequence). Trimming cost V 7 bases and J 2 bases; bases outside gene matches: 4. The CDR3 is 14 residues long. The CDR3, as DNA: TGTGCCAGCAAAGGGACAGGGGGAACCTACGAGCAGTACTTC. This translates into CASKGTGGTYEQYF.

The CDR3 nucleotides read TGTGCCAGCAGCGCACAGGGAGTGGGGGAGACCCAGTACTTC. Translated: CASSAQGVGETQYF. The genes are TRBV6-1 and TRBJ2-5, with a weak D call TRBD1 (6 bases). This CDR3 spans 14 amino acids. Trimming pared 6 bases from V and 5 bases from J, leaving 16 bases between. Germline values: CDR1 MNHNS, CDR2 SASEGT.

Only one count was recorded for this clone. This rearrangement joins TRBV30 to TRBJ1-3, with 7 bases matching TRBD1. CDR1 GTSNPN and CDR2 SVGIG come from the germline V gene (reference sequence). This CDR3 contains 15 residues. V was pared by 0 bases and J by 2 bases, with 4 bases of the junction left unmatched. Here the CDR3 DNA reads TGTGCCTGGAGTGTACAAGGGGGCCCTGGAAACACCATATATTTT. This gives the protein CAWSVQGGPGNTIYF.

The chain joins TRBV30 to TRBJ1-5, with a possible D match to TRBD1 (5 bases). Germline values: CDR1 GTSNPN, CDR2 SVGIG (reference sequence). This CDR3 contains 15 residues. V gave up 0 bases and J gave up 1 base, with 10 bases separating them. The CDR3 is CAWSVGRGSNQPQHF. The CDR3 bases are TGTGCCTGGAGTGTGGGGAGGGGAAGCAATCAGCCCCAGCATTTT.

V usage is TRBV6-6 and J usage is TRBJ2-7; perhaps TRBD1 as D (5 bases). V was trimmed by 6 bases and J by 4 bases, leaving 16 bases between them. Germline V CDR1 and CDR2: MNHNY, SVGAGI (reference sequence). This CDR3 contains 14 residues. The CDR3 coding sequence is TGTGCCAGCAGCTTACCGGGCCCAGGGTACGAGCAGTACTTC. This translates into CASSLPGPGYEQYF.

Only one count was recorded for this clone. V and J are TRBV9 and TRBJ2-3; D possibly corresponds to TRBD1 (7 bases). Trimming cost V 3 bases and J 0 bases, with 11 bases left between them. Germline CDR1 and CDR2: SGDLS and YYNGEE. This CDR3 contains 15 residues. The CDR3 nucleotides read TGTGCCAGCAGCGCCTCAGGGGGGAGCACAGATACGCAGTATTTT. Encoded protein: CASSASGGSTDTQYF.

V usage is TRBV6-5 and J usage is TRBJ1-5; 9 nucleotides line up with TRBD1. Germline V CDR1 and CDR2: MNHEY, SVGAGI. J lost 7 bases, V lost 6 bases, and 7 bases had no gene match. The length of the CDR3 is 14 residues. The CDR3 sequence: CASRTDRGEQPQHF. In DNA, the CDR3 is TGTGCCAGCAGAACGGACAGGGGAGAACAGCCCCAGCATTTT.

In this sample, this clone turned up once. The gene calls are TRBV2 and TRBJ2-1, with TRBD1 matching over 8 bases. V lost 8 bases, J lost 5 bases, and 8 bases stayed unmatched. The germline V gene has CDR1 SNHLY and CDR2 FYNNEI. The CDR3 consists of 14 residues. This CDR3 is CASRLGQGDNEQFF. The CDR3, as DNA: TGTGCCAGCCGGCTAGGACAGGGAGACAATGAGCAGTTCTTC.

The chain links TRBV7-2 to TRBJ2-3, with 10 bases matching TRBD2. The V gene end was trimmed by 1 base and the J gene end by 1 base; junction bases not matched to a gene: 8. Germline CDR1 reads SGHTA; CDR2 reads FQGNSA. The CDR3 extends over 18 amino acids. The CDR3 region is CASSLGGSLAGRTDTQYF. The CDR3 DNA reads as TGTGCCAGCAGCTTAGGCGGTTCACTAGCGGGGCGCACAGATACGCAGTATTTT.

The rearrangement uses TRBV18 and TRBJ2-2, with D possibly matching TRBD2 (7 bases). CDR1 and CDR2 from the germline V gene are KGHSH and LQKENI. This CDR3 has 15 residues. Trimming cost V 0 bases and J 5 bases, with 10 bases left between them. CDR3 bases: TGTGCCAGCTCACCACCGGGGGGGCAGACCGGGGAGCTGTTTTTT. Protein product: CASSPPGGQTGELFF.

V is TRBV6-5 and J is TRBJ2-7; 9 nucleotides line up with TRBD2. After removal of 8 bases from V and 3 bases from J, the junction contained 8 bases not matched to a gene. Germline values: CDR1 MNHEY, CDR2 SVGAGI. The CDR3 spans 14 residues. The CDR3 region is CASGRGGRVYEQYF. The DNA of the CDR3 is TGTGCCAGCGGAAGAGGCGGGAGGGTCTACGAGCAGTACTTC.

The V gene is TRBV27, the J gene TRBJ2-7, with 8 bases matching TRBD1. J lost 5 bases, V lost 0 bases, and 6 bases had no gene match. The CDR3 contains 15 residues. Per the germline V gene, CDR1 is MNHEY and CDR2 is SMNVEV (reference sequence). CDR3 coding DNA: TGTGCCAGCAGTTTATCGTGGACAGGGCCCCACGAGCAGTACTTC. It codes for CASSLSWTGPHEQYF.

Concerning this clone: The same CDR3 arises from other DNA sequences in this sample as well. V is TRBV7-9 and J is TRBJ1-2; D may be TRBD1 (5 bases). The CDR3 has 14 amino acids. Germline V CDR1 and CDR2: SEHNR, FQNEAQ (reference sequence). V was pared by 6 bases and J by 2 bases, with 13 bases between. CDR3 nucleotide sequence: TGTGCCAGCAGTCTCCAGGGCGAGAACTATGGCTACACCTTC. Protein sequence: CASSLQGENYGYTF.

The chain recombines TRBV30 with TRBJ1-6, with 8 bases aligning to TRBD1. Trimming took 0 bases from V and 13 from J; bases not matched to a gene: 5. The germline V gene encodes CDR1 GTSNPN and CDR2 SVGIG (reference sequence). This CDR3 is built from 13 residues. The CDR3 coding sequence is TGTGCCTGGAGTGTACAGGGGGGTAACCCCCTCCACTTT. Translating gives CAWSVQGGNPLHF.